The 14 T cell receptor beta chains in this list originate from one sample, sequenced in a study of shared clonotypes between healthy human individuals. The protocol was immunoSEQ multiplex PCR, while the TCRdb copy is restricted to in-frame clones and leaves out a portion. The sample includes roughly 680,000 clones, 55% to 80% of them seen just once. Sequencing used memory CD4+ T cells sorted from blood. This sample's subset: CD45RA-negative fraction. The receptors were gathered from a young woman in good health.

This sequence joins TRBV5-4 and TRBJ2-7; no clear D gene. The CDR3 contains 14 residues. Germline CDR1 reads SGHNT; CDR2 reads YYREEE (reference sequence). The ends were cut back, 0 bases at V and 0 bases at J, with 7 bases in the middle. The CDR3 loop is CASSLDGASYEQYF. CDR3 DNA: TGTGCCAGCAGCTTGGACGGCGCCTCCTACGAGCAGTACTTC.

The chain is built from TRBV28 and TRBJ2-7; TRBD1 matches at 7 bases. V shed 3 bases and J 2 bases; nucleotides not matched to a gene: 13. The CDR3 has 17 residues. The germline V gene encodes CDR1 MDHEN and CDR2 SYDVKM. The CDR3 reads CASSFSVTGVGAYEQYF. The CDR3 nucleotides are TGTGCCAGCAGTTTTTCGGTAACAGGGGTCGGGGCCTACGAGCAGTACTTC.

J is TRBJ2-7 and V is TRBV29-1; no clear D gene. Trimming stripped 6 bases from V and 0 bases from J, with 15 bases between. Germline CDR1 reads SQVTM; CDR2 reads ANQGSEA. CDR3 length equals 14 residues. The CDR3 DNA sequence: TGCAGCGTAGGTGGCGTGCTAAACTCCTACGAGCAGTACTTC. It is translated as CSVGGVLNSYEQYF.

As regards this clone: The sample holds other DNA sequences that translate to the same CDR3. The genes are TRBV10-3 and TRBJ1-1; 8 bases fit TRBD1. CDR1 is ENHRY, CDR2 SYGVKD, per germline. Trimming cost V 5 bases and J 1 base; bases outside gene matches: 3. The CDR3 contains 14 residues. CDR3 loop: CAISLQGANTEAFF. The CDR3 nucleotides read TGTGCCATCAGTCTCCAGGGGGCGAACACTGAAGCTTTCTTT.

The chain is built from TRBV27 and TRBJ1-2, with a tentative D call TRBD1 (5 bases). Per germline, CDR1 MNHEY and CDR2 SMNVEV (reference sequence). There are 15 residues in the CDR3. Between the trimmed V and J ends, which lost 3 bases and 0 bases, there was a span of 11 bases. The CDR3 bases are TGTGCCAGCAGTTTTAAGCGGGGGACTAACTATGGCTACACCTTC. Protein product: CASSFKRGTNYGYTF.

This chain connects TRBV28 to TRBJ1-4, with TRBD1 as a possible D gene (5 bases). The CDR3 is made up of 14 amino acids. V lost 5 bases and J lost 5, with 12 bases in between. Germline assignment: CDR1 MDHEN and CDR2 SYDVKM. CDR3 DNA: TGTGCCAGCAGTACCGGGACGGGGAATGAAAAACTGTTTTTT. As protein: CASSTGTGNEKLFF.

The chain joins TRBV2 to TRBJ1-2, with TRBD1 matching over 9 bases. The CDR3 runs 12 residues. Germline CDR1 SNHLY, CDR2 FYNNEI. After removal of 10 bases from V and 7 bases from J, the junction contained 7 bases not matched to a gene. The CDR3 sequence: CAIEDRGGGYTF. The CDR3 DNA reads as TGTGCCATCGAGGACAGGGGAGGTGGCTACACCTTC.

The gene calls are TRBV6-1 and TRBJ1-3; no clear D. Trimming shortened V by 2 bases and J by 8 bases, and 10 bases separated the two germline ends. The CDR3 runs to 13 residues. CDR1 is MNHNS and CDR2 is SASEGT in the germline V gene. The CDR3, as DNA: TGTGCCAGCAGTGAAAGACCTACTGACACCATATATTTT. Translated: CASSERPTDTIYF.

This clone has a handful of counts. This chain uses TRBV27 with TRBJ2-7, with 8 bases aligning to TRBD2. With V trimmed by 6 bases and J by 2 bases, 9 bases remained unmatched. The germline V gene has CDR1 MNHEY and CDR2 SMNVEV (reference sequence). The CDR3 covers 15 residues. The CDR3 DNA is TGTGCCAGCAGGGAACCGGTAGCGGGGACCTACGAGCAGTACTTC. Its translation is CASREPVAGTYEQYF.

The chain carries TRBV29-1 and TRBJ2-1, with D hard to call. The CDR3 is 14 amino acids. CDR1 is SQVTM, CDR2 ANQGSEA, per germline. The V end was cut by 6 bases, the J end by 4 bases, with 16 bases between. Written as DNA, the CDR3 is TGCAGCGTATCCCGGTCGGTGAGTTACAATGAGCAGTTCTTC. Residues: CSVSRSVSYNEQFF.

The chain links TRBV7-2 to TRBJ2-1, with no clear D. V shed 8 bases and J shed 0 bases, with 14 bases lying between them. Germline V lookup: CDR1 SGHTA, CDR2 FQGNSA. The CDR3 consists of 15 residues. The CDR3: CASAWDRSSYNEQFF. As DNA, the CDR3 is TGTGCCAGCGCCTGGGATCGGAGCTCCTACAATGAGCAGTTCTTC.

This clone has just a few counts. The chain recombines TRBV7-6 with TRBJ2-5; D ambiguous. The germline V gene has CDR1 SGHVS and CDR2 FNYEAQ. V was cut by 5 bases and J by 0 bases, with 10 bases left in between. CDR3 length: 14 amino acids. In nucleotides, the CDR3 is TGTGCCAGCAGCCGCTCGAGTAACCAAGAGACCCAGTACTTC. Translated: CASSRSSNQETQYF.

This rearrangement joins TRBV11-1 to TRBJ2-7, with TRBD2 identical over 7 bases. CDR1 is SGHAT, CDR2 FQDESV, per germline (reference sequence). With 5 bases clipped from V and 4 bases from J, the junction kept 8 bases outside the gene matches. CDR3 length: 14 amino acids. CDR3 loop: CASSTQRDGYEQYF. In nucleotides, the CDR3 is TGTGCCAGCAGCACCCAGCGGGACGGGTACGAGCAGTACTTC. Filled out from reference TRBV11-1 and TRBJ2-7, the complete variable domain reads EAEVAQSPRYKITEKSQAVAFWCDPISGHATLYWYRQILGQGPELLVQFQDESVVDDSQLPKDRFSAERLKGVDSTLKIQPAELGDSAMYLCASSTQRDGYEQYFGPGTRLTVT.

CDR3 residues: CASSLVRGEKNIQYF. CDR3 nucleotides: TGTGCCAGCAGCTTAGTCAGGGGGGAAAAAAACATTCAGTACTTC. This chain links TRBV11-2 with TRBJ2-4, with D tentatively TRBD1 (7 bases). The CDR3 contains 15 residues. Germline V gene lookup returns CDR1 SGHAT and CDR2 FQNNGV. Trimming took off 1 base at V and 4 bases at J, with 11 bases between the two ends.